The TCR beta chain described here comes from a study of CD8 T cells in Susac syndrome. General study findings and limits: It was acknowledged by the study that relatively few individuals were included in its TCR sequencing and HLA analysis.

The CDR3 runs 16 residues. Germline loops: CDR1 SGDLS, CDR2 YYNGEE. Trimming left V 0 bases short and J 1 base short, with 12 bases between. In regard to this clonotype: No antigen is known for it.

From blood CD8+ and CD4+ T cells, the TCR beta chain was sequenced. TEMRA cells were FACS-enriched and CD8+ and CD4+ T cells negatively isolated. The RNA input was about 0.45 to 1 ug, and it was reverse transcribed with random hexamers. TCRdb ran MiXCR on the immunoSEQ multiplex PCR reads and lists one entry per CDR3 protein. This sample carries around 200,000 distinct CDR3 sequences, approximately 95% of them seen once, and the ten largest clones take around 0.082%. Sequenced input: CD4+ T cells from PBMCs. This chain joins TRBV9 and TRBJ2-3; D may match TRBD1 or TRBD2 (5 bases each). This clonotype was sampled from a human donor with multiple sclerosis. The chain's CDR3 is CASSVGGVRGTDTQYF. In DNA form, the CDR3 reads TGTGCCAGCAGCGTAGGAGGGGTAAGGGGCACAGATACGCAGTATTTT. Full variable domain (outside the CDR3, taken from reference TRBV9 and TRBJ2-3): DSGVTQTPKHLITATGQRVTLRCSPRSGDLSVYWYQQSLDQGLQFLIQYYNGEERAKGNILERFSAQQFPDLHSELNLSSLELGDSALYFCASSVGGVRGTDTQYFGPGTRLTVL.